The next 28 T cell receptor beta chains were all read from a single sample in a study of T cell responses to AZD1222 COVID-19 vaccine. TCRdb's table, derived via immunoSEQ multiplex PCR, lists solely in-frame clones and lacks some. The sample gives approximately 120,000 clones, 88% of which show up once; about 5.6% is in the top ten. Sample: peripheral blood, taken on day 0 of AZD1222 vaccination. These receptors originate from an adult in good health.

V gene TRBV2 combines with J gene TRBJ2-3; D is perhaps TRBD2 (5 bases). Germline V lookup: CDR1 SNHLY, CDR2 FYNNEI. The V end lost 1 base, the J end lost 3 bases, and 11 bases lay between the germline ends. The CDR3 is 15 residues long. CDR3 region: CASSEEARGTDTQYF. Written as DNA, the CDR3 is TGTGCCAGCAGTGAAGAGGCACGAGGGACAGATACGCAGTATTTT.

The genes are TRBV4-1 and TRBJ2-7, with 8 bases fitting TRBD2. V dropped 1 base and J dropped 3; count of bases not matched to a gene: 11. Germline V gene data show CDR1 as MGHRA and CDR2 as YSYEKL. The CDR3 is 17 residues long. DNA for the CDR3: TGCGCCAGCAGCCAAGGGGTTGGCGGGGGGCGACGCTACGAGCAGTACTTC. Translated, it gives CASSQGVGGGRRYEQYF.

V and J are TRBV10-3 and TRBJ2-7, with TRBD2 as a possible D gene (5 bases). V gave up 7 bases and J gave up 1 base, with 11 bases separating them. The CDR3 spans 13 residues. Germline V gene lookup returns CDR1 ENHRY and CDR2 SYGVKD. The CDR3: CAINAGVSYEQYF. The DNA of the CDR3 is TGTGCCATCAACGCCGGGGTTTCCTACGAGCAGTACTTC.

The chain uses TRBV6-5 and TRBJ2-5; 8 bases line up with TRBD1. There are 15 residues in the CDR3. The trim removed 5 bases at V and 5 bases at J, leaving 10 bases unmatched. Germline V lookup: CDR1 MNHEY, CDR2 SVGAGI. As DNA, the CDR3 is TGTGCCAGCAGTCCTTCAGGGGGCGGAGGGGAGACCCAGTACTTC. Its translation: CASSPSGGGGETQYF.

V usage is TRBV28 and J usage is TRBJ2-1, with D perhaps TRBD2 (5 bases). The CDR3 consists of 16 residues. Germline CDR1 and CDR2: MDHEN and SYDVKM. Deletions cut 5 bases from V and 5 bases from J, with 19 bases between. The CDR3 DNA reads as TGTGCCAGCAGTCCCCCTGGCGGGCCAGGAAACAATGAGCAGTTCTTC. Protein: CASSPPGGPGNNEQFF.

CDR3 coding DNA: TGTGCCAGCAGCCCCAACCCCCGACAGGCCACCGGGGAGCTGTTTTTT. Translation gives CASSPNPRQATGELFF. V usage is TRBV9 and J usage is TRBJ2-2; TRBD1 is a possible D gene (6 bases). Trimming pared 4 bases from V and 4 bases from J, leaving 17 bases between. The CDR3 has 16 residues. Germline V gives CDR1 SGDLS, CDR2 YYNGEE.

This clone was recorded only once. The J gene is TRBJ2-7, the V gene TRBV18; 7 nucleotides match TRBD2. V trimming: 0 bases; J trimming: 6 bases; junction bases outside the gene matches: 11. Germline V gives CDR1 KGHSH, CDR2 LQKENI. This CDR3 is 16 amino acids long. The CDR3 coding sequence is TGTGCCAGCTCACCACCCGGGGGGACGCGTACCTCCGAGCAGTACTTC. This gives the protein CASSPPGGTRTSEQYF. The full variable domain, in which reference TRBV18 and TRBJ2-7 provide the parts outside the CDR3, is NAGVMQNPRHLVRRRGQEARLRCSPMKGHSHVYWYRQLPEEGLKFMVYLQKENIIDESGMPKERFSAEFPKEGPSILRIQQVVRGDSAAYFCASSPPGGTRTSEQYFGPGTRLTVT.

This chain joins TRBV5-1 and TRBJ2-3, with 8 bases matching TRBD2. Per germline, CDR1 SGHRS and CDR2 YFSETQ. This CDR3 region has 16 residues. V shed 2 bases and J 0 bases; nucleotides not matched to a gene: 5. CDR3 sequence (DNA): TGCGCCAGCAGCTTTAAGACTAGCGAGAGCACAGATACGCAGTATTTT. Amino acid sequence: CASSFKTSESTDTQYF. The full variable domain, completed using reference TRBV5-1 and TRBJ2-3, is KAGVTQTPRYLIKTRGQQVTLSCSPISGHRSVSWYQQTPGQGLQFLFEYFSETQRNKGNFPGRFSGRQFSNSRSEMNVSTLELGDSALYLCASSFKTSESTDTQYFGPGTRLTVL.

V usage is TRBV19 and J usage is TRBJ1-4; D is uncertain. CDR1 is LNHDA, CDR2 SQIVND, per germline (reference sequence). The V and J ends lost 7 bases and 5 bases respectively, with 11 bases between them. The CDR3 is 13 amino acids. CDR3 nucleotides: TGTGCCAGTATCGACGGCATGAATGAAAAACTGTTTTTT. Its translation: CASIDGMNEKLFF.

About this clone itself: At one end, the junction sequence differs from germline, possibly due to a read error. The V gene is TRBV4-2, the J gene TRBJ2-2; TRBD2 matches at 8 bases. This CDR3 contains 16 residues. Germline CDR1 is LGHNA and CDR2 is YNFKEQ. CDR3 sequence: CASTQARGGLAGELFF. CDR3 bases: TGTGCCAGCACCCAAGCCCGGGGGGGGTTGGCCGGGGAGCTGTTTTTT.

This chain joins TRBV29-1 and TRBJ2-2; TRBD1 matches 8 bases. Unmatched junction bases numbered 5, after V lost 4 bases and J lost 4 bases. Germline V lookup: CDR1 SQVTM, CDR2 ANQGSEA. The CDR3 contains 14 residues. The CDR3 DNA is TGCAGCGTTGCTTTACAGGGGGTCACCGGGGAGCTGTTTTTT. Its protein product is CSVALQGVTGELFF.

CDR3 coding DNA: TGTGCAAGTCGCTTAACTCTTTCGGCTAGCGGGAGATTAACAGATACGCAGTATTTT. Protein: CASRLTLSASGRLTDTQYF. The J gene is TRBJ2-3, the V gene TRBV12-2; TRBD2, the table's D call, lacks a check against the DNA. TRBV12-2 is a documented pseudogene. The CDR3 runs to 19 residues.

The genes are TRBV24-1 and TRBJ1-5, with D unresolved. Germline lookup yields CDR1 KGHDR and CDR2 SFDVKD. The CDR3 covers 17 residues. V was clipped by 4 bases and J by 7 bases, with 22 bases between them. In nucleotides, the CDR3 is TGTGCCACCAGTGACTCAGAGGGAGGGTTTTTTGCACAGCCCCAGCATTTT. Translated, it gives CATSDSEGGFFAQPQHF.

The gene calls are TRBV20-1 and TRBJ1-4, with TRBD1 identical over 10 bases. CDR3 size: 15 residues. Germline CDR1 and CDR2: DFQATT and SNEGSKA (reference sequence). Unmatched junction bases numbered 9, after V lost 3 bases and J lost 8 bases. CDR3 loop: CSASIGGTGEEKLFF. CDR3 nucleotide sequence: TGCAGTGCTAGTATAGGGGGGACAGGGGAGGAAAAACTGTTTTTT.

This rearrangement joins TRBV6-5 to TRBJ1-2; D not certain. This CDR3 has 13 residues. Germline assignment: CDR1 MNHEY and CDR2 SVGAGI. Trimming took 10 bases from V and 1 from J, leaving 13 bases between them. The CDR3 sequence: CATDRVRNYGYTF. The CDR3 nucleotides read TGTGCCACCGATCGCGTTCGTAACTATGGCTACACCTTC.

The chain links TRBV10-3 to TRBJ2-7, with 13 bases matching TRBD2. Germline-derived CDR1 and CDR2 are ENHRY and SYGVKD. This CDR3 region has 15 residues. The J segment lost 2 bases and the V segment lost 7 bases, leaving 5 bases of the junction unmatched. The CDR3 sequence is CAITHGLAGAYEQYF. The CDR3 coding sequence is TGTGCCATCACCCACGGACTAGCGGGGGCCTACGAGCAGTACTTC.

The chain employs TRBV9 and TRBJ2-1; 12 bases are shared with TRBD1. The junction had 6 bases not matched to a gene; V was cut back by 4 bases and J by 7 bases. The CDR3 covers 15 residues. CDR1 and CDR2 from the germline V gene are SGDLS and YYNGEE. The DNA for the CDR3 is TGTGCCAGCAGCTGGGGACAGGGGGCGCGGAATGAGCAGTTCTTC. It is translated as CASSWGQGARNEQFF.

The table lists this clone with a few counts. The V gene is TRBV29-1, the J gene TRBJ2-3; perhaps TRBD1 as D (8 bases). Trimming removed 4 bases from V and 5 bases from J, with 13 bases in between. This CDR3 is built from 13 residues. Germline-derived CDR1 and CDR2 are SQVTM and ANQGSEA. The CDR3 reads CSVGNRGGDTQYF. The CDR3 coding sequence is TGCAGCGTTGGGAACAGGGGGGGAGATACGCAGTATTTT.

This clone has a single count. The chain is built from TRBV7-8 and TRBJ1-4; weak D call: TRBD1 (5 bases). Trimming stripped 2 bases from V and 5 bases from J, with 12 bases between. This CDR3 contains 15 residues. CDR1 SGHVS and CDR2 FQNEAQ come from the germline V gene. CDR3 region: CASSLMTERNEKLFF. DNA of the CDR3: TGTGCCAGCAGCTTAATGACAGAACGGAATGAAAAACTGTTTTTT.

This rearrangement joins TRBV28 to TRBJ2-5, with 10 bases that match TRBD1. With V trimmed by 11 bases and J by 5 bases, 8 bases remained unmatched. This CDR3 has 13 amino acids. Germline lookup yields CDR1 MDHEN and CDR2 SYDVKM. The CDR3 DNA follows: TGTGCCGGCCGGACAGGGGGAGGTGAGACCCAGTACTTC. Protein sequence: CAGRTGGGETQYF.

The rearrangement joins TRBV2 to TRBJ1-3; D remains unclear. The CDR3 covers 15 residues. Germline values: CDR1 SNHLY, CDR2 FYNNEI. V was clipped by 2 bases and J by 0 bases, with 8 bases between them. In DNA, the CDR3 is TGTGCCAGCAGTGAACAGGTTCTCTCTGGAAACACCATATATTTT. Encoded protein: CASSEQVLSGNTIYF.

The chain joins TRBV5-1 to TRBJ1-1; D gene ambiguous. Germline CDR1 and CDR2: SGHRS and YFSETQ. The V end lost 4 bases, the J end lost 1 base, and 8 bases lay between the germline ends. The CDR3 length is 13 residues. CDR3: CASSASGNTEAFF. In DNA, the CDR3 is TGCGCCAGCAGCGCCTCGGGGAACACTGAAGCTTTCTTT.

The sample holds a few counts of this clone. The chain uses TRBV5-1 and TRBJ2-1; D is undetermined. Trimming took 6 bases from V and 8 from J, leaving 0 bases between them. Germline-derived CDR1 and CDR2 are SGHRS and YFSETQ. CDR3 length: 8 amino acids. CDR3 sequence: CASNEQFF. The CDR3 DNA reads TGCGCCAGCAATGAGCAGTTCTTC.

J is TRBJ1-6 and V is TRBV6-4; tentatively, D is TRBD1 (6 bases). Trimming pared 8 bases from V and 9 bases from J, leaving 17 bases between. From germline, CDR1 is MRHNA and CDR2 SNTAGT. The CDR3 sequence is 14 residues long. The CDR3 coding sequence is TGTGCCAGCCGACCACTCGCAGGGGTTTCACCCCTCCACTTT. This codes for CASRPLAGVSPLHF.

The chain employs TRBV2 and TRBJ1-2, with D unclear. This CDR3 spans 13 amino acids. Trimming took 6 bases from V and 6 from J, leaving 14 bases between them. Germline V CDR1 and CDR2: SNHLY, FYNNEI. DNA for the CDR3: TGTGCCAGCAGGGCTCAAATCTTAGATGGCTACACCTTC. This codes for CASRAQILDGYTF.

This chain uses TRBV29-1 with TRBJ1-2; TRBD1 might be the D (6 bases). Deletions cut 1 base from V and 3 bases from J, with 15 bases between. Germline V gives CDR1 SQVTM, CDR2 ANQGSEA. There are 15 residues in the CDR3. CDR3 in DNA: TGCAGCGTTGAAGGGGCCCGGGGGCTCGACTATGGCTACACCTTC. Protein sequence: CSVEGARGLDYGYTF.

Of note for this clone: The sample contains more than one DNA sequence encoding this CDR3. The V and J genes are TRBV29-1 and TRBJ2-7, with TRBD1 matching over 7 bases. The CDR3 is made up of 12 amino acids. Germline V gives CDR1 SQVTM, CDR2 ANQGSEA. Trimming removed 4 bases from V and 3 bases from J; junction bases left unmatched: 3. The CDR3, as DNA: TGCAGCGTTGTGGGACAGAGCTACGAGCAGTACTTC. Translation gives CSVVGQSYEQYF.

The gene calls are TRBV5-1 and TRBJ1-5; no clear D gene. The germline V and J ends were trimmed by 0 bases and 4 bases, with 11 bases remaining between them. CDR3 length equals 15 residues. From germline, CDR1 is SGHRS and CDR2 YFSETQ. In DNA form, the CDR3 reads TGCGCCAGCAGCTTGGAAGGGAATGGGAATCAGCCCCAGCATTTT. It codes for CASSLEGNGNQPQHF.